The T cell receptor (beta chain) under discussion was sequenced for a study of technical replicates of blood from a handful of donors (TCRdb year 2017). Library method: the immunoSEQ multiplex PCR assay. TCRdb retrieved this table from immuneACCESS and kept in-frame rearrangements only. Not all clones are present; in checked studies, unresolved V genes account for under half, and no reason is known for the remainder. A total of about 70,000 clones appear in this sample, approximately 94% of them only once. Under 0.5% of the sample rests with the top ten. The CDR3 runs 11 residues from the cysteine to the phenylalanine. Only CDR3 DNA is held: 33 bases, read in frame from base 1. V loses 4 bases of germline sequence and J loses 5 bases, and the interval between the two ends is 6 bases. CDR1 is given as SGHDT and CDR2 as YYEEEE, both from the germline V gene. About this clone: No antigen is known for it. The input lacks base qualities; no much larger clone sits a single base away.

The specimen sequenced was T cells isolated from PBMCs. The sequence was collected from a human donor in good health. This chain is built from TRBV5-6 and TRBJ1-1, with no confident D gene call. Here the CDR3 is given as CASSVSTEAFF. The DNA reads as follows: TGTGCCAGCAGCGTTTCTACTGAAGCTTTCTTT.